What follows are 8 T cell receptor beta chains derived from one specimen sequenced in a study of cytomegalovirus exposure and HLA in healthy donors. This table comes from immunoSEQ multiplex PCR, and its TCRdb copy is limited to in-frame clones, with some not included. The sample includes approximately 190,000 clones, over 65% seen only once; the top ten take roughly 7%. Specimen: PBMCs. The receptors originated from a man aged 18 to 29 in good health and CMV-seropositive.

The V call is TRBV21-1, the J call TRBJ1-2; TRBD1, the D gene given by the table, was not confirmed from the DNA. TRBV21-1 is an annotated pseudogene. The CDR3 is 19 residues long. The DNA for the CDR3 is TGTGCCAGCAGCAAAGCGCTGGGGGTAGACAGGCAATTAAACTATGGCTACACCTTC. It yields the protein CASSKALGVDRQLNYGYTF.

This clone was recorded only once. This sequence joins TRBV28 and TRBJ1-3; D uncertain. Deletions cut 1 base from V and 0 bases from J, with 10 bases between. CDR3 size: 16 residues. The germline V gene has CDR1 MDHEN and CDR2 SYDVKM. DNA for the CDR3: TGTGCCAGCAGTTTATTGGAGGGATCCTCTGGAAACACCATATATTTT. This translates into CASSLLEGSSGNTIYF. Filled out from reference TRBV28 and TRBJ1-3, the complete variable domain reads DVKVTQSSRYLVKRTGEKVFLECVQDMDHENMFWYRQDPGLGLRLIYFSYDVKMKEKGDIPEGYSVSREKKERFSLILESASTNQTSMYLCASSLLEGSSGNTIYFGEGSWLTVV.

The table lists this clone with a count of one. This chain joins TRBV27 and TRBJ2-1; perhaps TRBD2 as D (5 bases). Trimming pared 2 bases from V and 4 bases from J, leaving 9 bases between. This CDR3 contains 14 residues. Germline CDR1 is MNHEY and CDR2 is SMNVEV (reference sequence). The chain's CDR3 is CASSLNGIYNEQFF. The DNA for the CDR3 is TGTGCCAGCAGTTTAAACGGGATATACAATGAGCAGTTCTTC.

This rearrangement joins TRBV6-5 to TRBJ2-7, with a possible D match to TRBD1 (6 bases). Trimming removed 6 bases at V and 6 bases at J, with 18 bases between. CDR1 is MNHEY and CDR2 is SVGAGI in the germline V gene. This CDR3 contains 14 residues. This chain's CDR3 is CASRASNQGSEQYF. The CDR3 nucleotides are TGTGCCAGCAGGGCGAGCAACCAGGGGTCCGAGCAGTACTTC.

The V and J genes are TRBV27 and TRBJ2-5; D is unclear. Germline CDR1 and CDR2: MNHEY and SMNVEV (reference sequence). The CDR3 spans 14 residues. V was clipped by 3 bases and J by 2 bases, with 10 bases between them. The CDR3 DNA reads TGTGCCAGCAGTTTCGCGGCAGTTCAAGAGACCCAGTACTTC. It codes for CASSFAAVQETQYF.

The chain couples TRBV7-6 to TRBJ2-7; TRBD2 aligns across 7 bases. CDR1 and CDR2 from the germline V gene are SGHVS and FNYEAQ. This CDR3 has 15 residues. With V trimmed by 0 bases and J by 6 bases, 8 bases remained unmatched. The CDR3, as DNA: TGTGCCAGCAGCTTAGCCCTCGCGGGAGTAGGCGAGCAGTACTTC. The encoded protein is CASSLALAGVGEQYF.

This clone showed up just once. V is TRBV28 and J is TRBJ1-2, with 7 bases lining up with TRBD1. Germline-derived CDR1 and CDR2 are MDHEN and SYDVKM. After removal of 7 bases from V and 4 bases from J, the junction contained 9 bases not matched to a gene. CDR3 size: 14 residues. This CDR3 is CASKLQGNSYGYTF. Written as DNA, the CDR3 is TGTGCCAGCAAACTACAGGGGAATAGCTATGGCTACACCTTC.

The chain couples TRBV30 to TRBJ1-1, with 8 bases fitting TRBD1. The length of the CDR3 is 12 residues. Per germline, CDR1 GTSNPN and CDR2 SVGIG (reference sequence). V dropped 3 bases and J dropped 8; count of bases not matched to a gene: 5. The CDR3 DNA reads TGTGCCTGGAGAATGGGACAGGCAGAAGCTTTCTTT. It is translated as CAWRMGQAEAFF.